This T cell receptor (beta chain) was captured in a study of CD8+ T cells in alopecia areata (dated by TCRdb to 2017 to 2018). A note on the overall study: Treated patients were enrolled in an open-label pilot trial of oral tofacitinib at 5 to 10 mg twice daily for moderate-to-severe alopecia areata. Tofacitinib was administered for 6 to 18 months, and 6 months of follow-up off drug were then conducted to assess delayed response and recurrence. For the treated patients, the SALT score, which quantifies what percentage of scalp surface area is affected, served as the measure of disease severity. High-throughput TCRbeta sequencing was used to examine T cell clonal expansion in alopecia areata in both the C3H/HeJ mouse model and human patients. Scalp tissue and sorted CD4+ and CD8+ peripheral blood T cells from patchy and totalis/universalis alopecia areata patients and from healthy controls were covered by human TCRbeta sequencing. Biopsies were taken from tofacitinib-treated patients at baseline and at 4 and 24 weeks of treatment, and a later scalp biopsy was taken in several of the tofacitinib-treated patients. Scalp clonality was compared among normal scalp (n=4), patchy alopecia areata scalp (n=8), and alopecia totalis/universalis scalp (n=8). RNA was extracted with the PAXgene miRNA kit for fixed scalp, the miRNeasy kit for PBMCs, and the RNeasy kit for mouse skin. Amplification of TCRbeta CDR3 regions was done by immunoSEQ multiplex PCR using 35 Vbeta forward primers and 13 Jbeta reverse primers.

Library construction relied on the immunoSEQ multiplex PCR assay. To provide template for TCR sequencing, every sample had RNA extracted and reverse transcribed into cDNA. First-strand cDNA was synthesized using SuperScript III with a 2:1 mix of oligo-dT and random hexamers. A synthetic immune receptor repertoire was used to gauge amplification bias, and whatever bias remained was removed computationally. On the authors' methods: Raw reads were preprocessed to remove errors, and CDR3 was defined by IMGT conventions from the conserved cysteine to phenylalanine. To get clonality, Shannon entropy was normalized by log2 of the number of productive unique TCRs and the result was subtracted from 1. Whether scalp clones were CD4 or CD8 was inferred by matching scalp TCRbeta sequences against CD4 and CD8 repertoires sorted from blood. TCRdb provides this immuneACCESS table in a form limited to in-frame rearrangements. Some clones are lacking; in checked studies, under half of them reflect an unresolved V gene, and why the rest are absent is not known. V, J and clone size were drawn from that table, and D and trimming were deduced from the DNA. Recorded for this sample are 270,000 or so clones; more than 45% of them occurred a single time. The ten largest clones add up to 1.8% of the sample.

The meaning of the sample's time point label: less than 25 weeks on oral tofacitinib. The sample's treatment or condition, from its label and the paper: oral pan-JAK inhibitor, 5-10 mg twice daily. Lesional scalp punch biopsies and peripheral blood were collected from alopecia areata patients. PBMCs were separated by density centrifugation and stained for CD3, CD4 and CD8, after which CD4+ and CD8+ T cells were sorted on a FACSAria. The junction shows trimming of 8 bases on V and 7 bases on J, plus 17 bases between the germline ends. Its CDR3 holds 13 amino acids, cysteine through phenylalanine. Only the CDR3 portion is preserved as DNA: 39 bases, with reading frame beginning at the first base. CDR1 SNHLY and CDR2 FYNNEI were looked up in the germline V gene. This clone was recorded a few times. Its antigen is not yet known. Qualities for individual bases were not recorded, and no much larger clone is one base off.

The research as a whole found: Because the treated cohort was small and had just a single nonresponder, larger studies are needed to establish links between baseline CD8+ expansion and response. With tofacitinib, both scalp clonality and the number of expanded CD8+ clones among the top 100 scalp clones went down significantly. During tofacitinib treatment, many expanded lesional clones remained in scalp and blood, and this persistence may partly explain relapse after treatment is stopped. Compared with mice, TCR sequences shared between patients were less clear, possibly partly because of HLA diversity across the patient population. Compared with normal scalp, lesional scalp had higher clonality and more expanded CD8+ clones, particularly in alopecia totalis/universalis, a pattern that suggests antigenic drive. Unlike mouse skin, where gammadelta T cells dominate, normal human skin contains resident alphabeta T cells that get sequenced too, which complicates analysis of the scalp TCR repertoire.

The TCR was taken from a human donor with alopecia areata. The sequenced sample was CD4+ T cells sorted from blood, obtained at week 24, from a patient treated with tofacitinib. The V gene is TRBV2 and the J gene is TRBJ1-2, with a tentative D gene TRBD1 over 6 matching bases. Read as DNA, the sequence is TGTGCCAGCTCCTCGGACAGCGGCGCTGGCTACACCTTC. It translates to CASSSDSGAGYTF.